This entry features one T cell receptor beta chain sequence. The CDR3 covers 14 residues. The germline gives CDR1 SGHNT, CDR2 YENEEA. Trimming removed 1 base at V and 4 bases at J, with 10 bases between. The source of the sample is a study of blood T cell repertoires in COVID-19. Produced via immunoSEQ multiplex PCR; TCRdb's table is partial and in-frame only. The table shows some 87,000 clones, with about 84% occurring only once. This chain uses TRBV11-3 with TRBJ2-5; D uncertain. This clonotype originated in a human donor in a cohort sampled during active COVID-19. Sequencing was done on a sample of peripheral blood. CDR3 bases: TGTGCCAGCAGCTTAGGCGGAGTAGTAGAGACCCAGTACTTC. The encoded protein is CASSLGGVVETQYF.